These 30 T cell receptor beta chains originate from one sample sequenced in a study of identical twins. TCRdb used MiXCR to reprocess the 5' RACE reads, holding one entry per CDR3 protein. The sample lists about 1.7 million distinct CDR3 sequences, around a third occurring once. Sequences were obtained from cord blood. These receptors all stem from a newborn girl in good health.

The rearrangement uses TRBV29-1 and TRBJ2-3; tentative D call: TRBD2 (5 bases). The CDR3 covers 12 residues. V lost 5 bases and J lost 4, with 10 bases in between. Per the germline V gene, CDR1 is SQVTM and CDR2 is ANQGSEA. Written as DNA, the CDR3 is TGCAGCGTTTCTAGCCCCGCAGATACGCAGTATTTT. This sequence encodes CSVSSPADTQYF.

This clonotype was seen only a few times. The V gene is TRBV10-3, the J gene TRBJ2-7; D gene uncertain. There are 15 residues in the CDR3. Germline V lookup: CDR1 ENHRY, CDR2 SYGVKD. The V and J ends lost 2 bases and 3 bases respectively, with 14 bases between them. CDR3 loop: CAISEMDQASYEQYF. As DNA, the CDR3 is TGTGCCATCAGTGAGATGGACCAGGCGAGCTACGAGCAGTACTTC.

The chain joins TRBV5-1 to TRBJ2-3; unclear D gene. Germline values: CDR1 SGHRS, CDR2 YFSETQ. The CDR3 is made up of 15 amino acids. The ends were cut back, 5 bases at V and 0 bases at J, with 13 bases in the middle. The CDR3 reads CASRPRTYSTDTQYF. The CDR3 DNA follows: TGCGCCAGCAGACCCAGGACGTATAGCACAGATACGCAGTATTTT.

This chain joins TRBV6-1 and TRBJ2-1, with TRBD2 as a possible D gene (7 bases). Germline assignment: CDR1 MNHNS and CDR2 SASEGT. The CDR3 extends over 16 amino acids. V lost 3 bases, J lost 7 bases, and 19 bases lay in between. The CDR3 region has the DNA TGTGCCAGCAGTGATTATGGGGGGGGGCCATCGAATGAGCAGTTCTTC. Translating gives CASSDYGGGPSNEQFF.

This clonotype was picked up a small number of times. The chain couples TRBV12-3 or TRBV12-4 to TRBJ2-5; no reliable D call. The CDR3 runs 13 residues. The V end lost 7 bases, the J end lost 4 bases, and 13 bases lay between the germline ends. For the CDR3, the DNA is TGTGCCAGCACCCTGCAAGGAAGAGAGACCCAGTACTTC. Protein: CASTLQGRETQYF.

V usage is TRBV6-5 and J usage is TRBJ1-4, with D perhaps TRBD1 (5 bases). Germline CDR1 is MNHEY and CDR2 is SVGAGI. The V end lost 5 bases, the J end lost 5 bases, and 12 bases lay between the germline ends. The CDR3 is made up of 14 amino acids. CDR3 DNA: TGTGCCAGCAGTGACGACAGTAGAAATGAAAAACTGTTTTTT. It translates to CASSDDSRNEKLFF.

The genes are TRBV4-1 and TRBJ1-2; TRBD1 is a possible D gene (5 bases). CDR3 length: 15 amino acids. V was clipped by 0 bases and J by 5 bases, with 13 bases between them. The germline V gene has CDR1 MGHRA and CDR2 YSYEKL. Here the CDR3 reads CASSQDSRGGYGYTF. The CDR3 DNA follows: TGCGCCAGCAGCCAAGATTCAAGGGGAGGGTATGGCTACACCTTC.

The chain uses TRBV12-3 or TRBV12-4 and TRBJ1-1, with D possibly TRBD1 on 5 matching bases. Trimming stripped 8 bases from V and 2 bases from J, with 21 bases between. The CDR3 totals 16 residues. CDR3 sequence (DNA): TGTGCCAGCGCCGGGCGACGGGGGTGGCTCAACACTGAAGCTTTCTTT. Protein: CASAGRRGWLNTEAFF.

This clonotype was picked up one time. A much larger clone sits a single nucleotide away, making a read error possible. The V and J genes are TRBV20-1 and TRBJ2-7; 7 bases agree with TRBD2. J lost 7 bases, V lost 0 bases, and 15 bases had no gene match. Germline values: CDR1 DFQATT, CDR2 SNEGSKA (reference sequence). The CDR3 contains 16 residues. CDR3 DNA: TGCAGTGCTAGAGATCTCGTCGGCGGGAGATTGAATGAGCAGTACTTC. Protein: CSARDLVGGRLNEQYF.

J is TRBJ2-2 and V is TRBV20-1; 10 nucleotides align to TRBD1. Germline V gene sequence: CDR1 DFQATT, CDR2 SNEGSKA (reference sequence). CDR3 length equals 13 residues. V dropped 6 bases and J dropped 6; count of bases not matched to a gene: 4. The CDR3 region is CSAPGQGAGELFF. The DNA for the CDR3 is TGCAGTGCCCCTGGACAGGGGGCCGGGGAGCTGTTTTTT.

J is TRBJ1-5 and V is TRBV10-3; tentative D call: TRBD1 (6 bases). V was pared by 0 bases and J by 0 bases, with 21 bases between. CDR1 ENHRY and CDR2 SYGVKD come from the germline V gene. The CDR3 spans 20 residues. CDR3 in amino acids: CAISESSGREVRGSNQPQHF. CDR3 sequence (DNA): TGTGCCATCAGTGAGTCCAGTGGTAGAGAAGTCAGGGGTAGCAATCAGCCCCAGCATTTT.

This chain connects TRBV20-1 to TRBJ2-3, with 7 bases matching TRBD2. This CDR3 contains 14 residues. Germline values: CDR1 DFQATT, CDR2 SNEGSKA (reference sequence). The V segment lost 5 bases and the J segment 2 bases; nucleotides outside the gene matches: 7. CDR3 sequence (DNA): TGCAGTGCTCGCAAAGGGACTAACACAGATACGCAGTATTTT. Amino acid sequence: CSARKGTNTDTQYF.

V is TRBV6-1 and J is TRBJ1-2; D gene uncertain. V shed 6 bases and J shed 1 base, with 18 bases lying between them. The CDR3 consists of 16 residues. Germline CDR1 is MNHNS and CDR2 is SASEGT. CDR3 region: CASSPSPSRVNYGYTF. The CDR3 DNA sequence: TGTGCCAGCAGCCCGAGCCCAAGTAGAGTTAACTATGGCTACACCTTC.

This clonotype was seen ten or more times. V gene TRBV15 combines with J gene TRBJ2-4; D gene uncertain. From germline, CDR1 is LNHNV and CDR2 YYDKDF (reference sequence). V gave up 1 base and J gave up 2 bases, with 6 bases separating them. The CDR3 is 14 residues long. The CDR3 region is CATSRGASKNIQYF. CDR3 DNA: TGTGCCACCAGCAGAGGGGCTTCCAAAAACATTCAGTACTTC.

In DNA form, the CDR3 reads TGTGCCACCAGTGACGGTTTGACTTTAAATGCCTATGGCTACACCTTC. Protein product: CATSDGLTLNAYGYTF. V is TRBV24-1 and J is TRBJ1-2; no clear D gene. Per the germline V gene, CDR1 is KGHDR and CDR2 is SFDVKD. The V and J ends lost 4 bases and 4 bases respectively, with 18 bases between them. This CDR3 comprises 16 residues.

The rearrangement joins TRBV19 to TRBJ2-1; D remains ambiguous. The CDR3 loop spans 14 amino acids. The V end lost 0 bases, the J end lost 0 bases, and 3 bases lay between the germline ends. Germline lookup yields CDR1 LNHDA and CDR2 SQIVND (reference sequence). In DNA, the CDR3 is TGTGCCAGTAGTATAGATGGCTCCTACAATGAGCAGTTCTTC. Translating gives CASSIDGSYNEQFF.

For this clonotype: The junction departs from germline at one end; a sequencing error may be responsible. The rearrangement uses TRBV29-1 and TRBJ2-2; D tentatively fits TRBD1 or TRBD2 (5 bases each). The CDR3 is 13 amino acids. Per the germline V gene, CDR1 is SQVTM and CDR2 is ANQGSEA. The CDR3 is CSVWDANTGKLFF. Here the CDR3 DNA reads TGCAGCGTCTGGGACGCTAACACCGGGAAGCTGTTTTTT.

The genes are TRBV20-1 and TRBJ1-2, with a weak D call TRBD1 (5 bases). With 7 bases removed from V and 2 bases from J, the gap between germline ends came to 20 bases. CDR3 length: 15 residues. Germline CDR1 reads DFQATT; CDR2 reads SNEGSKA (reference sequence). The CDR3 nucleotides are TGCAGTGGGGCGACCCCCGGGGCCTTAAACTATGGCTACACCTTC. It specifies CSGATPGALNYGYTF.

The CDR3 nucleotides read TGTGCCAGCAGTTACGCGAGGGTGGGAACTAGCACAGATACGCAGTATTTT. Translation: CASSYARVGTSTDTQYF. The chain employs TRBV6-6 and TRBJ2-3, with a weak D call TRBD2 (5 bases). Germline-derived CDR1 and CDR2 are MNHNY and SVGAGI (reference sequence). V gave up 2 bases and J gave up 0 bases, with 15 bases separating them. The CDR3 is 17 amino acids.

There are a few counts of this clonotype. V is TRBV28 and J is TRBJ2-4; D assignment may be TRBD1 or TRBD2 (6 bases each). The CDR3 contains 15 residues. CDR1 and CDR2 (germline): MDHEN, SYDVKM. Trimming left V 5 bases short and J 13 bases short, with 24 bases between. The CDR3: CASSQGTRSNEAQYF. The CDR3 bases are TGTGCCAGCAGTCAGGGGACTCGGTCAAACGAGGCCCAGTACTTC.

The chain is built from TRBV11-2 and TRBJ1-1; tentatively, D is TRBD1 (5 bases). Trimming pared 5 bases from V and 10 bases from J, leaving 20 bases between. Germline V CDR1 and CDR2: SGHAT, FQNNGV. The CDR3 has 14 residues. The CDR3 reads CASSPRSPRDGAFF. The CDR3 DNA is TGTGCCAGCAGCCCAAGGTCCCCCAGGGACGGAGCTTTCTTT.

The gene calls are TRBV12-3 or TRBV12-4 and TRBJ2-1; 8 bases fit TRBD2. V was clipped by 6 bases and J by 5 bases; unmatched bases: 9. CDR3 length equals 15 residues. This CDR3 is CASSRLAQLNNEQFF. The CDR3 DNA is TGTGCCAGCAGCCGACTAGCGCAGCTGAACAATGAGCAGTTCTTC.

The genes are TRBV7-9 and TRBJ2-5, with D possibly matching TRBD1 (6 bases). The CDR3 is 15 residues long. Per the germline V gene, CDR1 is SEHNR and CDR2 is FQNEAQ (reference sequence). V was trimmed by 1 base and J by 7 bases, leaving 16 bases between them. The CDR3 DNA sequence: TGTGCCAGCAGCTTAGTCCAGGGGCACGGTGCGACCCAGTACTTC. Translated: CASSLVQGHGATQYF.

The chain links TRBV20-1 to TRBJ1-2; D call uncertain. Trimming removed 6 bases from V and 7 bases from J, with 18 bases in between. Germline assignment: CDR1 DFQATT and CDR2 SNEGSKA (reference sequence). The CDR3 runs to 13 residues. CDR3 in DNA: TGCAGTGCCGTCCGCCGGGGTGACGGTGGCTACACCTTC. Translated: CSAVRRGDGGYTF.

In regard to this clonotype: A junction end diverges from the germline sequence, so it may reflect a read error. The rearrangement joins TRBV10-3 to TRBJ1-2; D uncertain. The length of the CDR3 is 13 residues. Per the germline V gene, CDR1 is ENHRY and CDR2 is SYGVKD. For the CDR3, the DNA is TGTGCCATCAGTCAGGACGGGAACTGTGGCTACACCTTC. Protein product: CAISQDGNCGYTF.

Only a few counts were recorded for this clonotype. The chain couples TRBV7-8 to TRBJ1-2; D unclear. Trimming shortened V by 5 bases and J by 1 base, and 11 bases separated the two germline ends. CDR1 and CDR2 from the germline V gene are SGHVS and FQNEAQ. CDR3 length: 14 amino acids. DNA for the CDR3: TGTGCCAGCAGCCCGCGGGAGCTTAACTATGGCTACACCTTC. It codes for CASSPRELNYGYTF.

The rearrangement uses TRBV10-3 and TRBJ1-5; TRBD1 agrees at 7 bases. This CDR3 contains 16 residues. V was clipped by 3 bases and J by 2 bases; unmatched bases: 7. Germline lookup yields CDR1 ENHRY and CDR2 SYGVKD. This CDR3 is CAISENRGVGNQPQHF. For the CDR3, the DNA is TGTGCCATCAGTGAAAACAGGGGTGTTGGCAATCAGCCCCAGCATTTT.

This clonotype was observed a few times. The rearrangement uses TRBV20-1 and TRBJ2-3; TRBD2 agrees at 10 bases. CDR3 length equals 16 residues. The germline V gene encodes CDR1 DFQATT and CDR2 SNEGSKA (reference sequence). The junction had 10 bases not matched to a gene; V was cut back by 3 bases and J by 4 bases. The CDR3 protein is CSASTDLAGAPDTQYF. The DNA for the CDR3 is TGCAGTGCTAGCACCGATCTAGCGGGAGCCCCAGATACGCAGTATTTT.

This clonotype was seen only a few times. The J gene is TRBJ2-1, the V gene TRBV7-9, with TRBD2 matching 9 bases. Germline-derived CDR1 and CDR2 are SEHNR and FQNEAQ (reference sequence). This CDR3 comprises 15 residues. With 2 bases clipped from V and 3 bases from J, the junction kept 2 bases outside the gene matches. CDR3 DNA sequence: TGTGCCAGCAGCTTACTAGCGGGATTCTACAATGAGCAGTTCTTC. It yields the protein CASSLLAGFYNEQFF. Supplemented by reference TRBV7-9 and TRBJ2-1, the full variable domain reads DTGVSQNPRHKITKRGQNVTFRCDPISEHNRLYWYRQTLGQGPEFLTYFQNEAQLEKSRLLSDRFSAERPKGSFSTLEIQRTEQGDSAMYLCASSLLAGFYNEQFFGPGTRLTVL.

This clonotype was found a few times. The chain combines TRBV20-1 with TRBJ2-1, with TRBD1 as a possible D gene (5 bases). The CDR3 runs 15 residues. V was clipped by 0 bases and J by 1 base, with 10 bases between them. Germline lookup yields CDR1 DFQATT and CDR2 SNEGSKA (reference sequence). CDR3: CSARDWPGSYNEQFF. Written as DNA, the CDR3 is TGCAGTGCTAGAGATTGGCCAGGGTCCTACAATGAGCAGTTCTTC.